The source of this TCR beta chain is a study of T-cell memory formation after mild COVID-19. Looking at the study overall: Largely, the TCR clusters proved donor specific.

The V gene's germline CDR1 is SGHTA and CDR2 FQGTGA. This CDR3 has 16 residues. Trimming left V 1 base short and J 0 bases short, with 9 bases between. This clonotype was detected many times. Its antigen is unidentified. Barcoded TCR alpha and TCR beta cDNA libraries with UMIs came from 5'RACE using constant-segment primers. TCRdb fed the 5' RACE reads into MiXCR, producing one record per CDR3 protein. The sample has about 240,000 distinct CDR3 sequences; approximately 10% are singletons. Study outcomes and limitations: CM and EM subsets held most contracting CD4+ clones; EMRA held CD8+ ones. Memory from before infection featured some responding clones, which suggests cross-reactive memory joined.

The chain links TRBV7-3 to TRBJ2-2; D not resolved. Specimen: PBMCs or a T cell subset sorted from them (not recorded which). The clonotype was recovered from a man between 18 and 35 years old who had mild COVID-19 (a few samples of this study predate the infection). Cell type and time point are not known. The CDR3: CASSLRERANTGELFF. In DNA form, the CDR3 reads TGTGCCAGCAGCTTAAGGGAACGGGCGAACACCGGGGAGCTGTTTTTT.